The clone carrying this TCR beta chain was counted once. The CDR3 is made up of 15 amino acids. J gave up 6 bases and V 5 bases, and 9 bases lay outside the gene matches. Per the germline V gene, CDR1 is LGHDT and CDR2 is YNNKEL (reference sequence). The sample belongs to a study of blood T cell repertoires in COVID-19. The wider study: The cDNA or gDNA used as material had been derived from T cells, B-cell-depleted T cells, or PBMCs.

The method was immunoSEQ multiplex PCR; TCRdb's version includes in-frame clones alone and lacks a portion of them. Of approximately 210,000 clones listed, approximately 84% are singletons. Sequences were obtained from peripheral blood. The J gene is TRBJ2-1, the V gene TRBV3-1 (or the pseudogene TRBV3-2); TRBD1 agrees at 8 bases. The clonotype comes from a woman between 70 and 85 years old with active or convalescent COVID-19. CDR3 coding DNA: TGTGCCAGCAGCTACGGGACAGGCCTAGGCAATGAGCAGTTCTTC. Protein: CASSYGTGLGNEQFF.